This TCR beta chain appears in the sequencing data of a study of blood T cell repertoires in COVID-19. For the study at large: Acute and convalescent COVID-19 samples came from the United States, Italy and Spain.

Original processing methods: Amplification with reference gene primers provided the estimates of nucleated cell counts. Generated by immunoSEQ multiplex PCR, the TCRdb table keeps only in-frame clones and is missing some. That table gives V, J and clone size, and the DNA gave D and trimming. The sample has some 140,000 clones, over 70% seen once. As regards this clone: The same CDR3 can be traced to other DNA sequences in this sample.

Germline loops: CDR1 SGDLS, CDR2 YYNGEE. After removal of 6 bases from V and 9 bases from J, the junction contained 14 bases not matched to a gene. The CDR3 has 16 amino acids. This TCR came from a man aged 50 to 60 with active COVID-19. The sequenced sample was peripheral blood. V gene TRBV9 combines with J gene TRBJ1-6; 8 bases match TRBD1. The CDR3 coding sequence is TGTGCCAGCAACCGACTGGGAGAGACAGGGGTTTCACCCCTCCACTTT. This translates into CASNRLGETGVSPLHF. The variable domain in full, completed from reference TRBV9 and TRBJ1-6, reads DSGVTQTPKHLITATGQRVTLRCSPRSGDLSVYWYQQSLDQGLQFLIQYYNGEERAKGNILERFSAQQFPDLHSELNLSSLELGDSALYFCASNRLGETGVSPLHFGNGTRLTVT.